This T cell receptor beta chain was retrieved from a study of vaccination and CD4 T cells after COVID-19. As to treatment: roughly nine-day PBMC culture with coronavirus spike peptide pools or control peptides (ViraFEST assay). ViraFEST expanded antigen-specific T cells with peptide pools, then sequenced TCRs. Cultured CD4+ T cell DNA underwent sequencing with the Oncomine TCR Beta short-read assay. MiXCR, run by TCRdb on the PCR reads, gives a single entry per CDR3 protein. The sample shows about 3,000 distinct CDR3 sequences, roughly a fifth of them seen only once. About this clonotype: Antigen specificity is unknown.

Whole-study results and caveats: SARS-CoV-2-reactive clonotypes rose nonsignificantly, with the median going from roughly 19 to 38.

The sequenced material came from CD4+ T cells from blood, cultured in vitro. The sequence came from a human donor who had recovered from COVID-19.

The CDR3 DNA is TGTGCCAGCAGCTTGACAGGTTACTACACCTTC. Translation gives CASSLTGYYTF. This chain links TRBV3-1 with TRBJ1-2, with a weak D call TRBD1 (6 bases). CDR3 length: 11 residues. CDR1 and CDR2 from the germline V gene are LGHDT and YNNKEL (reference sequence). V lost 5 bases, J lost 10 bases, and 11 bases lay in between.